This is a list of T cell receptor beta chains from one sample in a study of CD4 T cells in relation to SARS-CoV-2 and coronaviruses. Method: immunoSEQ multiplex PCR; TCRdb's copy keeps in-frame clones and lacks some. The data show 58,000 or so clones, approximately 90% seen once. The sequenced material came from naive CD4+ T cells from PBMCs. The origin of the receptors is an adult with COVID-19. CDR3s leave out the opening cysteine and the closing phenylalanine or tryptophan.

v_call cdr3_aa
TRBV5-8 ASSLAGVPYNEQF
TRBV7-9 ASSLGGHSSGANVLT
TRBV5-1 ASSRTGGESQPQH
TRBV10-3 AISESQGVISGNTIY
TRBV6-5 ASSYSGGSSYNEQF
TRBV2 ASGGLAWLTDTQY
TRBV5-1 ASAGQMDSYNEQF
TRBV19 ASSIFGATEAF
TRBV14 ASSQREKLF
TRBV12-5 ASGSFGDTQY
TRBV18 ASSPLPHEQY
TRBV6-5 ASSYPAGGYT
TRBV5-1 ASSLDSYQETQY
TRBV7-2 ASSFRPGNEKLF
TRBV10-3 AISELETSTDTQY
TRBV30 AWGLGSNQPQH
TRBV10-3 AISESLRRELVTGELF